A selection of T cell receptor beta chains follows, all from one sample in a study of T cells in placental villitis. TCRdb's copy holds only in-frame clones and misses some; the assay was immunoSEQ multiplex PCR. The sample has about 2,000 clones, roughly 85% seen once. Source material: placental tissue containing maternal and fetal cells. These receptors were obtained from a human patient with villitis of unknown etiology; the placental T cells may come from both mother and fetus. CDR3s include the opening cysteine and the closing phenylalanine or tryptophan. A D gene is named only where the DNA matches it firmly. A clone size is listed for some rows: how often the clone was seen (once, few, many), or a class if it is expanded.

. | . | TRBJ1-4 | TRBV24-1 | CATSGSTNEKLFF | TGTGCCACCAGTGGATCAACTAATGAAAAACTGTTTTTT
TRBD1 | . | TRBJ1-2 | TRBV2 | CASSEAGDRRNYGYTF | TGTGCCAGCAGTGAAGCGGGGGACAGGAGAAACTATGGCTACACCTTC
TRBD1 | . | TRBJ1-2 | TRBV28 | CASSFWGQVGGYTF | TGTGCCAGCAGTTTCTGGGGACAGGTGGGAGGCTACACCTTT
. | . | TRBJ2-6 | TRBV10-1 | CASSEGAGANVLTF | TGCGCCAGCAGTGAGGGGGCTGGGGCCAACGTCCTGACTTTC
. | . | TRBJ1-2 | TRBV14 | CASSQDQYGYTF | TGTGCCAGCAGCCAAGACCAGTATGGCTACACCTTC
TRBD2 | . | TRBJ2-7 | TRBV19 | CASSIERGETYEQYF | TGTGCCAGTAGTATTGAGCGGGGGGAGACCTACGAGCAGTACTTC
. | few | TRBJ1-5 | TRBV2 | CASSMGRAQPQHF | TGTGCCAGCAGTATGGGGAGAGCTCAGCCCCAGCATTTT
. | . | TRBJ2-5 | TRBV5-1 | CASREESETQYF | TGCGCCAGCAGGGAAGAAAGCGAGACCCAGTACTTC
. | . | TRBJ1-1 | TRBV13 | CASSLVDGGRAFF | TGTGCCAGCAGCTTAGTAGATGGGGGACGGGCTTTCTTT
. | . | TRBJ2-3 | TRBV9 | CASSPRGAGRSDTQYF | TGTGCCAGCAGCCCCCGGGGTGCGGGAAGGTCGGATACGCAGTATTTT
. | . | TRBJ1-1 | TRBV4-1 | CASSQDAAYTEAFF | TGCGCCAGCAGCCAAGATGCGGCTTACACTGAAGCTTTCTTT
. | . | TRBJ1-4 | TRBV7-9 | CASSYLIGELFF | TGTGCCAGCAGCTACTTAATAGGCGAACTGTTTTTT
TRBD2 | . | TRBJ2-2 | TRBV14 | CASSQDTLAGGTGELFF | TGTGCCAGCAGCCAAGATACGCTAGCGGGAGGGACCGGGGAGCTGTTTTTT
TRBD1 | once | TRBJ2-5 | TRBV2 | CASLKGANRETQYF | TGTGCCAGTCTAAAGGGGGCGAATAGAGAGACCCAGTACTTC
. | once | TRBJ2-1 | TRBV27 | CASSFLPNNEQFF | TGTGCCAGCAGTTTTCTGCCAAACAATGAGCAGTTCTTC
TRBD1 | . | TRBJ2-5 | TRBV6-1 | CASSEGTGGYETQYF | TGTGCCAGCAGTGAGGGGACAGGGGGCTATGAGACCCAGTACTTC
TRBD2 | few | TRBJ2-1 | TRBV10-3 | CAISELGTSANNEQFF | TGTGCCATCAGTGAGCTTGGGACTAGCGCGAACAATGAGCAGTTCTTC
. | . | TRBJ2-7 | TRBV4-3 | CASSQDRNRAYEQYF | TGCGCCAGCAGCCAAGATCGAAACAGGGCCTACGAGCAGTACTTC
. | . | TRBJ2-7 | TRBV6-5 | CASNSREQYF | TGTGCCAGCAATTCCCGTGAGCAGTACTTC
. | few | TRBJ1-1 | TRBV12-5 | CASGPGWATEAFF | TGTGCTAGTGGCCCGGGTTGGGCCACTGAAGCTTTCTTT
TRBD1 | . | TRBJ1-2 | TRBV9 | CASSVGQGPYGYTF | TGTGCCAGCAGCGTAGGACAGGGGCCCTATGGCTACACCTTC
. | . | TRBJ1-4 | TRBV12-2 | CASRLANEKLFF | TGTGCAAGTCGCTTAGCGAATGAAAAACTGTTTTTT
. | . | TRBJ2-3 | TRBV7-3 | CASSATSDTQYF | TGTGCCAGCAGCGCGACATCTGATACGCAGTATTTT
TRBD1 | . | TRBJ2-7 | TRBV7-2 | CASSDPGTGAYEQYF | TGTGCCAGCAGTGACCCCGGGACAGGGGCCTACGAGCAGTACTTC
. | . | TRBJ2-1 | TRBV19 | CASSIDLGTYNEQFF | TGTGCCAGTAGTATAGATCTGGGGACCTACAATGAGCAGTTCTTC
. | . | TRBJ2-3 | TRBV2 | CAGTGEYTDTQYF | TGTGCCGGGACGGGCGAATACACAGATACGCAGTATTTT
. | few | TRBJ2-7 | TRBV2 | CAGSGNSYEQYF | TGTGCAGGGTCGGGGAACTCCTACGAGCAGTACTTC
. | . | TRBJ2-5 | TRBV27 | CASSFPGETQYF | TGTGCCAGCAGTTTCCCGGGAGAGACCCAGTACTTC
. | . | TRBJ1-6 | TRBV9 | CASNTGNPVEALHF | TGTGCCAGCAATACAGGTAACCCCGTTGAGGCCCTCCACTTT
. | once | TRBJ2-7 | TRBV5-1 | CASSLAAGLEQYF | TGCGCCAGCAGCTTGGCCGCGGGGCTCGAGCAGTACTTC
. | once | TRBJ2-7 | TRBV14 | CASSPSLVPYEQYF | TGTGCCAGCAGCCCCTCACTTGTACCCTACGAGCAGTACTTC
. | . | TRBJ1-2 | TRBV4-1 | CASSPYNAQGGGYTF | TGCGCCAGCAGCCCTTACAATGCACAGGGTGGAGGCTACACCTTC
TRBD2 | . | TRBJ2-1 | TRBV6-8 | CASSYTSGSEQFF | TGTGCCAGCAGTTACACTAGCGGGAGTGAGCAGTTCTTC
. | few | TRBJ2-3 | TRBV7-9 | CASSLAVGTDTQYF | TGTGCCAGCAGTTTAGCAGTAGGCACAGATACGCAGTATTTT
TRBD1 | . | TRBJ2-7 | TRBV6-6 | CASRLGTVYEQYF | TGTGCCAGCAGACTTGGGACAGTCTACGAGCAGTACTTC
TRBD2 | . | TRBJ2-2 | TRBV3-1/TRBV3-2 | CASSQGRTSGTGELFF | TGTGCCAGCAGCCAAGGACGGACTAGCGGCACCGGGGAGCTGTTTTTT